This T cell receptor beta chain was identified during a study of T cell responses to AZD1222 COVID-19 vaccine. General study findings and limits: The donor cohort was predominantly white British with a female majority, and clonal diversity may have been underestimated.

The germline V gene encodes CDR1 DFQATT and CDR2 SNEGSKA (reference sequence). This CDR3 is 11 amino acids long. As concerns this clone: Its matching antigen is unknown. The junction departs from germline at one end; a sequencing error may be responsible.

Sequenced by immunoSEQ multiplex PCR; TCRdb stores in-frame clones only, minus some. The table includes some 150,000 clones, more than 85% detected once. J is TRBJ2-4 and V is TRBV20-1, with a weak D call TRBD2 (5 bases). The sequenced sample was peripheral blood, obtained on day 0 of AZD1222 vaccination. The source is an adult in good health. The CDR3 region has the DNA TGCAGTGCTAGAGTGAGTCCCGGGAATATATTC. Translated: CSARVSPGNIF.